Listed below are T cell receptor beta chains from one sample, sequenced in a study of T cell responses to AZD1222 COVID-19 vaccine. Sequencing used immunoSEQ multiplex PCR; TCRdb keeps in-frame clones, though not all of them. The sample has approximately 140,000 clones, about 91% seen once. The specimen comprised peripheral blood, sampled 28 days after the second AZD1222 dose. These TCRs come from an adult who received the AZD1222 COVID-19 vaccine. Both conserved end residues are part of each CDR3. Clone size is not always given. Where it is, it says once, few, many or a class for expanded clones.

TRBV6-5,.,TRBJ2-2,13,CASSPRITGELFF
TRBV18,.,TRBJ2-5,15,CASSPGRGEQETQYF
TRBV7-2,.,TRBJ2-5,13,CASSTRDRETQYF
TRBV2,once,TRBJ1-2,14,CAQPKGGSQQRYTF
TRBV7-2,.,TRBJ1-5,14,CASSFSGGNQPQHF
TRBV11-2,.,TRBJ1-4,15,CASSPGGRTNEKLFF
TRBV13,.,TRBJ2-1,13,CASSSTSGIEQFF
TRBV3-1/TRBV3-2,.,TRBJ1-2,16,CASSQGYELPNYGYTF
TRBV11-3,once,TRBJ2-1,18,CASSLDWGTSGSINEQFF
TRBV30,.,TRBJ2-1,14,CAWSVPSGRNEQFF
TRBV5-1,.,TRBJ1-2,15,CASSLQGNGNYGYTF
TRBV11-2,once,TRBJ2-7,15,CASSDSGTGDYEQYF
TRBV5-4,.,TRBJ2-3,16,CASSLPSGRAGDTQYF
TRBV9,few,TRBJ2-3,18,CASSVGIGAGRLTDTQYF
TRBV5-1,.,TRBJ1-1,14,CASSSGQGSTEAFF
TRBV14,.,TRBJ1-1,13,CASSQGRAGGAFF
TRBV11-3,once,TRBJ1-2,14,CASSSNQGDNGYTF
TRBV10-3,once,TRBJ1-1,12,CAISIQGRQAFF
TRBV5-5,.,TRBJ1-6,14,CASSLGRMNSPLHF
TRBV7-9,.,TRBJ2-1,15,CASSFRSRDGDEQFF
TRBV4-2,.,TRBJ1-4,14,CASSQVSGDEKLFF
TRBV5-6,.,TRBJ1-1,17,CASSLVGGERVNTEAFF
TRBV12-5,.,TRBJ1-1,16,CASGLVWGPGNTEAFF
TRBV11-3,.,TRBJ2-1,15,CASSLGTSGYNEQFF
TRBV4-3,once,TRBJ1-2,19,CASSQKYPGTGGHNYGYTF
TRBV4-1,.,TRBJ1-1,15,CASSQGTGLNTEAFF
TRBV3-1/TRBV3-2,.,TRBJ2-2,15,CASSQHGEEAGELFF
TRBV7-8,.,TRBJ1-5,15,CASSQTFGVNQPQHF
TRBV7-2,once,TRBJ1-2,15,CASSESQYPLEGYTF
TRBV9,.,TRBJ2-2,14,CASSPGTNTGELFF
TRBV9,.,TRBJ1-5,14,CASSVGPLPQPQHF
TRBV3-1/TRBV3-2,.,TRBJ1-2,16,CASSRSEVYSNYGYTF
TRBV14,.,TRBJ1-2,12,CASSQGRYGYTF
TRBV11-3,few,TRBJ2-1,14,CASSLGGSYNEQFF
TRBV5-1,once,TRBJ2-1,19,CASSLAPQDTGGLYNEQFF
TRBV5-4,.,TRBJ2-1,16,CASSLGVAGSYNEQFF
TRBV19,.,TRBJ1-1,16,CASSYSGTGENTEAFF
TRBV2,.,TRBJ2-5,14,CASSPTGIQETQYF
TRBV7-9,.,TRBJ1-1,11,CATTNGVEAFF
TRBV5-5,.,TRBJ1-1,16,CASNFRDRGTYTEAFF
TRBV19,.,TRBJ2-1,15,CASSITGGYRNEQFF
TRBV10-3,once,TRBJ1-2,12,CAILQVTYGYTF
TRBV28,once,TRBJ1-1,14,CASSVFLRNTEAFF
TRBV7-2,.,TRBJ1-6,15,CASSLAGYRNSPLHF
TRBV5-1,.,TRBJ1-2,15,CASSLGAGLNYGYTF